This paragraph reports one TCR beta chain. The data belong to a study of blood T cell repertoires in COVID-19. Overall study context: Samples of COVID-19 (acute and convalescent) were obtained from the United States, Italy and Spain. Nucleic acid was either cDNA or gDNA, and it came from T cells, B-cell-depleted T cells, or PBMCs.

V was pared by 0 bases and J by 1 base, with 10 bases between. Germline-derived CDR1 and CDR2 are SGHRS and YFSETQ. The CDR3 totals 15 residues. Original analysis: Estimation of nucleated cell counts was performed using reference gene primer amplification. Only in-frame clones appear in the TCRdb table, and some are missing; sequencing was by immunoSEQ multiplex PCR. Clone size and V and J calls were adopted from that table, with D and trimming inferred from the DNA. The data show roughly 150,000 clones, with about four fifths seen just once and approximately 15% held by the top ten. This sequence joins TRBV5-1 and TRBJ1-1, with D maybe TRBD1 (5 bases). The source material was peripheral blood. This receptor was taken from a woman aged 80 or older with acute or convalescent COVID-19. The CDR3 loop is CASSLGGHSNTEAFF. DNA of the CDR3: TGCGCCAGCAGCTTGGGTGGACACTCGAACACTGAAGCTTTCTTT.